This TCR beta chain was profiled in a study of shared clonotypes between healthy human individuals. Germline V gene sequence: CDR1 SGDLS, CDR2 YYNGEE. V lost 6 bases to trimming and J lost 0 bases, with 12 bases between them. This CDR3 is built from 14 residues. Clones were sequenced by immunoSEQ multiplex PCR, and TCRdb holds only the in-frame ones, with some missing. The sample holds a few million clones, about 92% seen once. The study, taken as a whole, reports: Sequencing depth was predicted to influence how clonotypes are shared among donors. Only blood was sampled; tissue repertoires likely differ.

The CD4+ fraction was divided into a CD45RA+ naive subset and a CD45RA-negative memory subset. This clone occurred once. Its antigen is currently unknown. The rearrangement joins TRBV9 to TRBJ2-5, with D uncertain. This sequence originates from a man aged 18 to 29 in good health. Some clones in this sample may be carry-over from other donors' samples. Material for sequencing was naive CD4+ T cells from PBMCs. Indicated subset: CD45RA+ positively selected. The CDR3 nucleotides are TGTGCCAGCACCCCCGGGTATTACCAAGAGACCCAGTACTTC. Its translation is CASTPGYYQETQYF.